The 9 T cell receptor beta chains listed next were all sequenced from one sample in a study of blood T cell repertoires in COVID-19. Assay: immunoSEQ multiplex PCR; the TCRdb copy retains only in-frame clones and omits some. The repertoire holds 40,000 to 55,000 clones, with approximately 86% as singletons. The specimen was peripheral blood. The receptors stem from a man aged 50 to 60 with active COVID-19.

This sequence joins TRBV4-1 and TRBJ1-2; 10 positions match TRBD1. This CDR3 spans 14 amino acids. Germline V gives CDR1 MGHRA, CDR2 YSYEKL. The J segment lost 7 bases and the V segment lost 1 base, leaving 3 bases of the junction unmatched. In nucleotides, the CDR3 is TGCGCCAGCAGCCAAGGACAGGGGGCCGCTGGCTACACCTTC. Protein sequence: CASSQGQGAAGYTF.

DNA for the CDR3: TGTGCCAGCAGCTTAGGGGCAGCTAACACTGAAGCTTTCTTT. This codes for CASSLGAANTEAFF. The chain couples TRBV11-2 to TRBJ1-1; no clear D gene. Trimming took 1 base from V and 2 from J, leaving 8 bases between them. The germline V gene encodes CDR1 SGHAT and CDR2 FQNNGV. This CDR3 is built from 14 residues.

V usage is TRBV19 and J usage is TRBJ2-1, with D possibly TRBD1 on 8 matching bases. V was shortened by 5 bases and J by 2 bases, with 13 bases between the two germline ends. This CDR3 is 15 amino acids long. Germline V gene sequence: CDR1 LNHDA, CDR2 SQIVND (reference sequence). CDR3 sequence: CASSSTGGAYNEQFF. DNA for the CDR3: TGTGCCAGTAGTTCAACAGGGGGGGCCTACAATGAGCAGTTCTTC.

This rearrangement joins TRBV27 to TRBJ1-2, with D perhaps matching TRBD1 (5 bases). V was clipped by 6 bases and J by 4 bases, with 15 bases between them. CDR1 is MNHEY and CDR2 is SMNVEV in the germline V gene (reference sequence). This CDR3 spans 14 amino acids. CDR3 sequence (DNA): TGTGCCAGCAGCCTCAGGGCAAGGGGCTATGGCTACACCTTC. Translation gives CASSLRARGYGYTF.

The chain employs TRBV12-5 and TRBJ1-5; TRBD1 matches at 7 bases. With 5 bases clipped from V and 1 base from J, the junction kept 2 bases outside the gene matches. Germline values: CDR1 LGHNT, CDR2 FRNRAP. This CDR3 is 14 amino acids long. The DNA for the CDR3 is TGTGCTAGTGGTAGACAGGGCAGCAATCAGCCCCAGCATTTT. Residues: CASGRQGSNQPQHF. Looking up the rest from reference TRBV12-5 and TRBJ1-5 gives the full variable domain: DARVTQTPRHKVTEMGQEVTMRCQPILGHNTVFWYRQTMMQGLELLAYFRNRAPLDDSGMPKDRFSAEMPDATLATLKIQPSEPRDSAVYFCASGRQGSNQPQHFGDGTRLSIL.

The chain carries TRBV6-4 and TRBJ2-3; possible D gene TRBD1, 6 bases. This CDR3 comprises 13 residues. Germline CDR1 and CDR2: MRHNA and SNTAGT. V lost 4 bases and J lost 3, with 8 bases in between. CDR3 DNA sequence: TGTGCCAGCAGTGGGACAGAAACAGATACGCAGTATTTT. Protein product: CASSGTETDTQYF.

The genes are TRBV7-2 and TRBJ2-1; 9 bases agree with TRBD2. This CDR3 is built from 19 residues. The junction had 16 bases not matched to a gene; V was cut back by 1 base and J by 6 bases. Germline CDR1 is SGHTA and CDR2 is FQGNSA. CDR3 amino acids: CASSLDFSIGGRERNEQFF. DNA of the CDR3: TGTGCCAGCAGCTTAGATTTTAGTATAGGCGGGAGGGAACGCAATGAGCAGTTCTTC.

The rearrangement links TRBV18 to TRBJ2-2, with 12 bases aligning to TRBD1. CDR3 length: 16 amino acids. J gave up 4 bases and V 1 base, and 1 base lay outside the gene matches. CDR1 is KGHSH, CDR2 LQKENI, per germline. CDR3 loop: CASSPRGQGATGELFF. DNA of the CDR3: TGTGCCAGCTCACCACGGGGACAGGGGGCCACCGGGGAGCTGTTTTTT. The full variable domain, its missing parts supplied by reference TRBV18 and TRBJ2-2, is NAGVMQNPRHLVRRRGQEARLRCSPMKGHSHVYWYRQLPEEGLKFMVYLQKENIIDESGMPKERFSAEFPKEGPSILRIQQVVRGDSAAYFCASSPRGQGATGELFFGEGSRLTVL.

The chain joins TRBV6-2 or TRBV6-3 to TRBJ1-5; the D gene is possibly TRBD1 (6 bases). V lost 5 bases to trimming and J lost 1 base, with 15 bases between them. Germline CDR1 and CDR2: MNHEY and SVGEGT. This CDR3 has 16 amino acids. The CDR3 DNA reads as TGTGCCAGCAGTACCCGGGGGGGCTACAGCAATCAGCCCCAGCATTTT. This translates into CASSTRGGYSNQPQHF.